The clone carrying this TCR beta chain was found many times. Germline loops: CDR1 MDHEN, CDR2 SYDVKM. The CDR3 covers 12 residues. J gave up 6 bases and V 5 bases, and 3 bases lay outside the gene matches. This table comes from immunoSEQ multiplex PCR, and its TCRdb copy is limited to in-frame clones, with some not included. The sample shows tens of thousands of clones, none of them appearing just once. The entry originates in a study of T cells after posttransplantation cyclophosphamide. This rearrangement joins TRBV28 to TRBJ1-1, with 7 positions matching TRBD1. The sequence was obtained from a young man in good health and a related stem cell transplant donor. The sequencing sample was made of PBMCs. CDR3 DNA sequence: TGTGCCAGCAGTCCCCAGGGGGCTGAAGCTTTCTTT. Its protein is CASSPQGAEAFF.